This T cell receptor (beta chain) was documented in a study of blood T cell repertoires in COVID-19. Across the whole study: Samples taken during acute and convalescent COVID-19 were collected in the United States, Italy and Spain.

In the original workflow: Researchers report that nucleated cell counts were estimated from reference gene primer amplification. Measured with immunoSEQ multiplex PCR; TCRdb has only the in-frame clones, and not every one. That table supplies the V and J calls and clone size; D and trimming were determined from the DNA. This sample has over 150,000 clones; roughly 92% occur once, and the top ten carry about 0.8%. Germline V lookup: CDR1 SGHTA, CDR2 FQGTGA. V gave up 1 base and J gave up 4 bases, with 10 bases separating them. The length of the CDR3 is 14 residues. Seattle's enrolled individuals joined amid active infection and were then monitored longitudinally.

The source material was peripheral blood. This TCR came from a man aged 25 to 40 with COVID-19, enrolled during active disease. V is TRBV7-3 and J is TRBJ1-1; D is perhaps TRBD1 (5 bases). CDR3 in DNA: TGTGCCAGCAGCTTAATGGCGGGGGGCACTGAAGCTTTCTTT. Residues: CASSLMAGGTEAFF.